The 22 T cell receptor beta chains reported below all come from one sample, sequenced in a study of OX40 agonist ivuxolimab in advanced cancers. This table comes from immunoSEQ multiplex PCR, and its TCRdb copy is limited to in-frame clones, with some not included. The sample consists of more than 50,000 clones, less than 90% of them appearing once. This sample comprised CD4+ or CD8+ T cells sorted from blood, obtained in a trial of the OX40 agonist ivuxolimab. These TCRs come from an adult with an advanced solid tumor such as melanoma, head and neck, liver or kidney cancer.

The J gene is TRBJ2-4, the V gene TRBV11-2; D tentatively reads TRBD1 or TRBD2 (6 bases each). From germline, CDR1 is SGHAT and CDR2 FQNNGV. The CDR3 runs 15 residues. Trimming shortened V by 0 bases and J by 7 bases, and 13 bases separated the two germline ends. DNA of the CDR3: TGTGCCAGCAGCTTAGATCCGGGGGCGGGGAACATTCAGTACTTC. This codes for CASSLDPGAGNIQYF.

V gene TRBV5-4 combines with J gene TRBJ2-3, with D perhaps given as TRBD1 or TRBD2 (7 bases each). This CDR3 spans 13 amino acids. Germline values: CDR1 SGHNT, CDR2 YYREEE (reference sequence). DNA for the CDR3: TGTGCTCAGGGGGGGAGGTCCACAGATACGCAGTATTTT. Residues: CAQGGRSTDTQYF.

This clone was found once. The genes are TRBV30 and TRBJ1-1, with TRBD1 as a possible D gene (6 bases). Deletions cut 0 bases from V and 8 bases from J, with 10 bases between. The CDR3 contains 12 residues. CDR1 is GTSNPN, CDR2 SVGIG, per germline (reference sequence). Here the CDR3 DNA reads TGTGCCTGGAGTGTGGGGGCCTACGAAGCTTTCTTT. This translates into CAWSVGAYEAFF.

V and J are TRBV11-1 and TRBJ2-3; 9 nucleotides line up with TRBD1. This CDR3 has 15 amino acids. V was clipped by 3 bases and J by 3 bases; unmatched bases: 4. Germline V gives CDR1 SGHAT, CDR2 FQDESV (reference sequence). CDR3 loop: CASSLGDRETDTQYF. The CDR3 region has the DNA TGTGCCAGCAGCTTGGGGGACAGGGAAACAGATACGCAGTATTTT. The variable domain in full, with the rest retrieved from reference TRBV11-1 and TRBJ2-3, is EAEVAQSPRYKITEKSQAVAFWCDPISGHATLYWYRQILGQGPELLVQFQDESVVDDSQLPKDRFSAERLKGVDSTLKIQPAELGDSAMYLCASSLGDRETDTQYFGPGTRLTVL.

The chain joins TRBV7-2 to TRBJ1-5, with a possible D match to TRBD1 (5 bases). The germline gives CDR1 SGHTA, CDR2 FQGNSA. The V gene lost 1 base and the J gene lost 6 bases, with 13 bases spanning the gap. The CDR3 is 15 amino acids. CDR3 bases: TGTGCCAGCAGCTTAGGGGGCGGGTACGGTCAGCCCCAGCATTTT. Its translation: CASSLGGGYGQPQHF.

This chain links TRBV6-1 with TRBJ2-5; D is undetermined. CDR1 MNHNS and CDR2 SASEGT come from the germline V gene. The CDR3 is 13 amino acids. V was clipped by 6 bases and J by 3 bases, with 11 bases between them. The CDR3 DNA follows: TGTGCCAGCAGGGAAAGTGGGGAAGAGACCCAGTACTTC. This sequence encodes CASRESGEETQYF.

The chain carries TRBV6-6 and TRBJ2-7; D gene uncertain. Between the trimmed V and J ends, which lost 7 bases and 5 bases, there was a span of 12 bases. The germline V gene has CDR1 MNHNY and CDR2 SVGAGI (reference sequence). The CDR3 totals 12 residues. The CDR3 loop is CASTPGWDEQYF. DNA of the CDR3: TGTGCCAGCACCCCCGGTTGGGACGAGCAGTACTTC.

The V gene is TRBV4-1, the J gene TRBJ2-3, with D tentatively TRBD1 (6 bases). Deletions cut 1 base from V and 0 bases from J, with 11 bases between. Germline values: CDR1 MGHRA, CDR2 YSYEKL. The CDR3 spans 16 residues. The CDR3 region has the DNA TGCGCCAGCAGCCAAGCCACAGGGAGCAGCACAGATACGCAGTATTTT. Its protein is CASSQATGSSTDTQYF.

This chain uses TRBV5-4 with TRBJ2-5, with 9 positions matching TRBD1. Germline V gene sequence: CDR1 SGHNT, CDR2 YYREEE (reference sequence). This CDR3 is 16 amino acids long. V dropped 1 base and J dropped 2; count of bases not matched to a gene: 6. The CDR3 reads CASSLRIGTGQETQYF. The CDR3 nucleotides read TGTGCCAGCAGCTTGAGAATCGGGACAGGGCAAGAGACCCAGTACTTC.

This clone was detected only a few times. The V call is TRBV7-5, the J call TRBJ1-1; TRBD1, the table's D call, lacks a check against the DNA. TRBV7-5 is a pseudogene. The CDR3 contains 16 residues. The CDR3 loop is CARSPQTDREYSEAFF. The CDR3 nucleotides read TGTGCCAGAAGCCCTCAGACCGACAGGGAATATAGTGAAGCTTTCTTT.

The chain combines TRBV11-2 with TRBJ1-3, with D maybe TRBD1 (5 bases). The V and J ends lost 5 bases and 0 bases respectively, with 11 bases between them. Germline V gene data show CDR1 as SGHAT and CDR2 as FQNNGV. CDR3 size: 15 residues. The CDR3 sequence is CASSPDSFSGNTIYF. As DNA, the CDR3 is TGTGCCAGCAGCCCTGACAGTTTCTCTGGAAACACCATATATTTT.

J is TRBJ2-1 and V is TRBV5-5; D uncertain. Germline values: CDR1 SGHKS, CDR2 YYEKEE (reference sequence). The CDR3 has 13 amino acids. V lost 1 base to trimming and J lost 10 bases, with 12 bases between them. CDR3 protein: CASSLRTGLEQFF. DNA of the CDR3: TGTGCCAGCAGCTTGCGTACCGGGTTGGAGCAGTTCTTC.

DNA of the CDR3: TGTGCCAGCAGTGAAGCGCGCGGGATATTAAAGTACGAGCAGTACTTC. Translated, it gives CASSEARGILKYEQYF. The chain combines TRBV6-1 with TRBJ2-7; TRBD2 is a possible D gene (6 bases). There are 16 residues in the CDR3. V lost 0 bases and J lost 4, with 16 bases in between. Germline V gene sequence: CDR1 MNHNS, CDR2 SASEGT.

The CDR3 DNA sequence: TGTGCCACCGACGATACGCAGTATTTT. It specifies CATDDTQYF. The rearrangement joins TRBV10-3 to TRBJ2-3, with no clear D. The V and J ends lost 10 bases and 6 bases respectively, with 5 bases between them. Per the germline V gene, CDR1 is ENHRY and CDR2 is SYGVKD. There are 9 residues in the CDR3.

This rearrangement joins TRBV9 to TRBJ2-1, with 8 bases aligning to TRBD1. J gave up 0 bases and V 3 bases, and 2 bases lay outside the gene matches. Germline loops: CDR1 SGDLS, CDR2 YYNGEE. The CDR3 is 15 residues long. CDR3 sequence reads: CASSATGGSYNEQFF. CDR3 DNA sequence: TGTGCCAGCAGCGCTACAGGGGGCTCCTACAATGAGCAGTTCTTC.

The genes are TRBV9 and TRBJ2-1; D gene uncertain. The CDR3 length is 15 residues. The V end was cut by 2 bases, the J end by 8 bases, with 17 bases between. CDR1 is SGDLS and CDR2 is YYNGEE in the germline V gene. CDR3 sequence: CASSVGLGQTDEQFF. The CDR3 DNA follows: TGTGCCAGCAGCGTCGGCCTTGGGCAGACGGATGAGCAGTTCTTC.

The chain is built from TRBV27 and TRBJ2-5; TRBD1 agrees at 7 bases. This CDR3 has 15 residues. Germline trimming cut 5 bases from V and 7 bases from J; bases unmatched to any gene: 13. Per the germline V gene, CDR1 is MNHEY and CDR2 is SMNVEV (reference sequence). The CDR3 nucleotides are TGTGCCAGCAGTCTAACCGGGACAGTAATTGGGACCCAGTACTTC. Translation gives CASSLTGTVIGTQYF.

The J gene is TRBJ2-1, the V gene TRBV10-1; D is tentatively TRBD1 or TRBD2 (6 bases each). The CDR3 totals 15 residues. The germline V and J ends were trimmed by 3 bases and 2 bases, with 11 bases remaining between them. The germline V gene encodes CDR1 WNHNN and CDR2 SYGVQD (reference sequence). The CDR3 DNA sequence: TGCGCCAGCAGTGAAGGGGGGCATCCCTACAATGAGCAGTTCTTC. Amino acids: CASSEGGHPYNEQFF.

CDR3 in DNA: TGCGCCAGCAGCTTGGACGTCAGCTTGAACACTGAAGCTTTCTTT. Protein: CASSLDVSLNTEAFF. J is TRBJ1-1 and V is TRBV5-1; no reliable D call. The CDR3 runs 15 residues. The germline V gene encodes CDR1 SGHRS and CDR2 YFSETQ. Trimming shortened V by 0 bases and J by 0 bases, and 9 bases separated the two germline ends.

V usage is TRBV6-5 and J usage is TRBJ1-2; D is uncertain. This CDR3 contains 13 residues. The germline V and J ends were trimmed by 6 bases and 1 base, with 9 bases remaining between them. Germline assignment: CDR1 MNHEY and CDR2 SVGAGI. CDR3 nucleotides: TGTGCCAGCAGCAACGGGTTTAACTATGGCTACACCTTC. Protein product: CASSNGFNYGYTF.

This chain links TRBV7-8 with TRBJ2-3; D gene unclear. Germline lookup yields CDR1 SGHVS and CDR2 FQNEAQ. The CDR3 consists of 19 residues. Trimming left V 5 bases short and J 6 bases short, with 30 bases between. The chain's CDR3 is CASSQALGWIGTTADTQYF. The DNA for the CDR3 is TGTGCCAGCAGCCAAGCATTAGGATGGATAGGCACCACGGCGGATACGCAGTATTTT.

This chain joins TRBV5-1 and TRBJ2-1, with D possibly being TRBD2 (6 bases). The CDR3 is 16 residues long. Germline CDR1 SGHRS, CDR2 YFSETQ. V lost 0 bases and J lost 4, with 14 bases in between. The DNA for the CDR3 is TGCGCCAGCAGCTTGGTCATGGGCGGGAAGTACAATGAGCAGTTCTTC. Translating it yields CASSLVMGGKYNEQFF. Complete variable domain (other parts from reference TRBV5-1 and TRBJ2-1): KAGVTQTPRYLIKTRGQQVTLSCSPISGHRSVSWYQQTPGQGLQFLFEYFSETQRNKGNFPGRFSGRQFSNSRSEMNVSTLELGDSALYLCASSLVMGGKYNEQFFGPGTRLTVL.